This T cell receptor (beta chain) was captured by sequencing in a study of beta chain features in type 1 diabetes. Isolated RNA was reverse transcribed in full, so expressed TCRB transcripts were sequenced. The protocol was immunoSEQ multiplex PCR, while the TCRdb copy is restricted to in-frame clones and leaves out a portion. Here the sample spans fewer than 250,000 clones, about 10% being singletons. This CDR3 contains 17 residues. Germline V gene data show CDR1 as SEHNR and CDR2 as FQNEAQ (reference sequence). Trimming removed 3 bases from V and 5 bases from J, with 19 bases in between. The rearrangement links TRBV7-9 to TRBJ2-2, with D possibly matching TRBD2 (6 bases). The sequencing input was naive CD4+ T cells from blood. The source of this sequence is a woman under 30 in good health. CDR3 residues: CASSLLGGGPETGELFF. CDR3 DNA: TGTGCCAGCAGCTTGTTGGGAGGCGGGCCAGAAACCGGGGAGCTGTTTTTT.